This passage covers 29 T cell receptor beta chains from one sample sequenced in a study of cytomegalovirus exposure and HLA in healthy donors. Vbeta (60) and Jbeta (13) primers were used in the PCR. TCRdb's table, derived via immunoSEQ multiplex PCR, lists solely in-frame clones and lacks some. This table has some 200,000 clones, 84% appearing once. Sample: PBMCs. These receptors were collected from a woman between 50 and 59 years old in good health and CMV-seropositive.

This clone was seen once. The chain recombines TRBV5-1 with TRBJ2-7; 7 bases map to TRBD1. Trimming cost V 4 bases and J 0 bases; bases outside gene matches: 10. CDR3 size: 16 residues. Germline CDR1 reads SGHRS; CDR2 reads YFSETQ. The CDR3 DNA sequence: TGCGCCAGCAGCGTGGGGACAGCGTATAGCTCCTACGAGCAGTACTTC. Translating it yields CASSVGTAYSSYEQYF. Full variable domain (outside the CDR3, taken from reference TRBV5-1 and TRBJ2-7): KAGVTQTPRYLIKTRGQQVTLSCSPISGHRSVSWYQQTPGQGLQFLFEYFSETQRNKGNFPGRFSGRQFSNSRSEMNVSTLELGDSALYLCASSVGTAYSSYEQYFGPGTRLTVT.

The chain couples TRBV30 to TRBJ2-3; TRBD2 matches 8 bases. This CDR3 comprises 13 residues. The J segment lost 2 bases and the V segment lost 4 bases, leaving 2 bases of the junction unmatched. Germline V gene data show CDR1 as GTSNPN and CDR2 as SVGIG (reference sequence). Here the CDR3 reads CAWIAGNTDTQYF. DNA of the CDR3: TGTGCCTGGATAGCGGGGAACACAGATACGCAGTATTTT.

The CDR3 region is CASGSPGQEKQYF. The CDR3 DNA reads TGCGCCAGCGGTTCCCCGGGACAGGAGAAGCAGTACTTC. This chain connects TRBV5-1 to TRBJ2-7, with 8 positions matching TRBD1. Trimming removed 7 bases from V and 8 bases from J; junction bases left unmatched: 11. The germline CDR1 and CDR2 sequences are SGHRS and YFSETQ. This CDR3 is built from 13 residues.

The chain employs TRBV5-1 and TRBJ2-3, with D possibly being TRBD2 (7 bases). The CDR3 runs to 13 residues. V was pared by 5 bases and J by 4 bases, with 11 bases between. The germline V gene has CDR1 SGHRS and CDR2 YFSETQ. CDR3: CASRQGGPDTQYF. As DNA, the CDR3 is TGCGCCAGCAGACAGGGAGGGCCAGATACGCAGTATTTT.

CDR3 region: CASSPKGGLQETQYF. CDR3 bases: TGTGCCAGCAGCCCAAAGGGGGGGCTGCAAGAGACCCAGTACTTC. The chain combines TRBV4-2 with TRBJ2-5; D might be TRBD2 (7 bases). CDR1 is LGHNA, CDR2 YNFKEQ, per germline. Trimming took off 4 bases at V and 2 bases at J, with 14 bases between the two ends. The CDR3 spans 15 residues.

This clone has a single count. The gene calls are TRBV7-8 and TRBJ2-7; 7 bases agree with TRBD1. The J segment lost 1 base and the V segment lost 5 bases, leaving 8 bases of the junction unmatched. The V gene's germline CDR1 is SGHVS and CDR2 FQNEAQ. This CDR3 is built from 15 residues. The CDR3 is CASSPDRESSYEQYF. As DNA, the CDR3 is TGTGCCAGCAGCCCCGACAGGGAATCGTCCTACGAGCAGTACTTC.

This chain joins TRBV2 and TRBJ1-5; tentatively, D is TRBD1 (5 bases). CDR1 and CDR2 (germline): SNHLY, FYNNEI. CDR3 length: 14 amino acids. The V and J ends lost 7 bases and 7 bases respectively, with 17 bases between them. CDR3 DNA: TGTGCCAGCAAGGGAGGGGCCGCCGGACAGCCCCAGCATTTT. Amino acid sequence: CASKGGAAGQPQHF.

As concerns this clone: The junction shows a germline mismatch at one end, possibly a read error. The chain is built from TRBV10-3 and TRBJ2-7, with 13 bases matching TRBD2. Germline V gene data show CDR1 as ENHRY and CDR2 as SYGVKD. The CDR3 runs 15 residues. Here the CDR3 reads CASSKTSGGSNEQYF. As DNA, the CDR3 is TGTGCCAGCAGTAAGACTAGCGGGGGGTCGAATGAGCAGTACTTC.

The chain employs TRBV5-4 and TRBJ2-1; D remains unclear. The CDR3 is 13 amino acids. Trimming left V 0 bases short and J 7 bases short, with 8 bases between. Germline CDR1 reads SGHNT; CDR2 reads YYREEE (reference sequence). CDR3 sequence (DNA): TGTGCCAGCAGCTTGGTCACAGCTAATGAGCAGTTCTTC. Translating it yields CASSLVTANEQFF.

The chain couples TRBV2 to TRBJ2-3, with TRBD2 matching over 14 bases. In germline, CDR1 is SNHLY, CDR2 FYNNEI. The CDR3 consists of 16 residues. Trimming at V came to 1 base and at J to 3 bases, leaving 0 bases not matched to a gene. CDR3: CASSEGLAGGTDTQYF. The CDR3 DNA follows: TGTGCCAGCAGTGAAGGACTAGCGGGGGGGACAGATACGCAGTATTTT.

This chain joins TRBV4-1 and TRBJ2-7; no definite D call. The CDR3 is 14 amino acids. Germline CDR1 reads MGHRA; CDR2 reads YSYEKL. V lost 3 bases and J 0 bases, leaving 9 bases between the germline ends. This CDR3 is CASSHTVRSYEQYF. The CDR3 DNA reads as TGCGCCAGCAGCCACACAGTGCGCTCCTACGAGCAGTACTTC.

This clone was recorded a few times. The chain links TRBV6-6 to TRBJ1-5; 9 positions agree with TRBD1. This CDR3 contains 15 residues. Germline values: CDR1 MNHNY, CDR2 SVGAGI (reference sequence). V was pared by 2 bases and J by 9 bases, with 8 bases of the junction left unmatched. CDR3 DNA: TGTGCCAGCAGTTACGGGGGACAGGGTCTTCCGCCCCAGCATTTT. It yields the protein CASSYGGQGLPPQHF.

V is TRBV4-3 and J is TRBJ1-6; unclear D gene. Deletions cut 0 bases from V and 0 bases from J, with 12 bases between. The CDR3 extends over 18 amino acids. Germline lookup yields CDR1 LGHNA and CDR2 YSLEER. DNA of the CDR3: TGCGCCAGCAGCCAAGAGTGGCAGGCCAGCTCCTATAATTCACCCCTCCACTTT. Its translation is CASSQEWQASSYNSPLHF.

V gene TRBV15 combines with J gene TRBJ2-7, with 9 bases aligning to TRBD1. The CDR3 spans 13 residues. Germline V gene sequence: CDR1 LNHNV, CDR2 YYDKDF (reference sequence). V was pared by 3 bases and J by 6 bases, with 3 bases of the junction left unmatched. CDR3: CATSRGQGGEQYF. DNA for the CDR3: TGTGCCACCAGCAGGGGACAGGGAGGCGAGCAGTACTTC.

The chain links TRBV2 to TRBJ1-2; possible D gene TRBD1, 6 bases. Per germline, CDR1 SNHLY and CDR2 FYNNEI. The V end lost 8 bases, the J end lost 0 bases, and 16 bases lay between the germline ends. The CDR3 sequence is 15 residues long. In DNA form, the CDR3 reads TGTGCCAGCGCGAACCGGGACAACGCTAACTATGGCTACACCTTC. Its translation: CASANRDNANYGYTF. The full variable domain, in which reference TRBV2 and TRBJ1-2 provide the parts outside the CDR3, is EPEVTQTPSHQVTQMGQEVILRCVPISNHLYFYWYRQILGQKVEFLVSFYNNEISEKSEIFDDQFSVERPDGSNFTLKIRSTKLEDSAMYFCASANRDNANYGYTFGSGTRLTVV.

The chain combines TRBV5-1 with TRBJ2-3; 14 bases line up with TRBD2. Germline V gene data show CDR1 as SGHRS and CDR2 as YFSETQ. CDR3 length equals 16 residues. With 3 bases clipped from V and 4 bases from J, the junction kept 4 bases outside the gene matches. The chain's CDR3 is CASSSGTSGGSDTQYF. The CDR3 DNA sequence: TGCGCCAGCAGCTCTGGGACTAGCGGGGGCTCAGATACGCAGTATTTT.

The rearrangement joins TRBV2 to TRBJ2-7, with 7 positions matching TRBD2. The length of the CDR3 is 13 residues. Germline V gene lookup returns CDR1 SNHLY and CDR2 FYNNEI. V shed 8 bases and J 4 bases; nucleotides not matched to a gene: 8. DNA of the CDR3: TGTGCCAGCGGTTGGGGGGGTTGGTACGAGCAGTACTTC. This gives the protein CASGWGGWYEQYF.

This chain uses TRBV6-1 with TRBJ2-1, with 7 bases aligning to TRBD2. V shed 2 bases and J 8 bases; nucleotides not matched to a gene: 9. CDR1 MNHNS and CDR2 SASEGT come from the germline V gene. There are 15 residues in the CDR3. This CDR3 is CASSEYGGGFDEQFF. The CDR3 coding sequence is TGTGCCAGCAGTGAATATGGGGGGGGGTTTGATGAGCAGTTCTTC.

This clone was detected only a few times. The chain combines TRBV4-1 with TRBJ2-1; D possibly corresponds to TRBD1 (5 bases). Trimming removed 3 bases at V and 2 bases at J, with 14 bases between. This CDR3 region has 16 residues. Germline V gene sequence: CDR1 MGHRA, CDR2 YSYEKL. Written as DNA, the CDR3 is TGCGCCAGCAGCCAGATGATTGGGGCTCCCTACAATGAGCAGTTCTTC. Encoded protein: CASSQMIGAPYNEQFF.

The V gene is TRBV5-6, the J gene TRBJ1-4; the match to TRBD1 covers 9 bases. V trimming: 3 bases; J trimming: 7 bases; junction bases outside the gene matches: 7. The CDR3 sequence is 15 residues long. Germline CDR1 is SGHDT and CDR2 is YYEEEE. The CDR3 coding sequence is TGTGCCAGCAGCTCCCCGGGACAGGGAGGTGAAAAACTGTTTTTT. Translated, it gives CASSSPGQGGEKLFF.

The J gene is TRBJ2-7, the V gene TRBV28, with 10 bases identical to TRBD1. Germline V gives CDR1 MDHEN, CDR2 SYDVKM. V was clipped by 5 bases and J by 5 bases; unmatched bases: 9. The CDR3 contains 15 residues. Here the CDR3 DNA reads TGTGCCAGCAGTCCCTGGGGGGACAGGGGCCACGAGCAGTACTTC. It is translated as CASSPWGDRGHEQYF.

The chain is built from TRBV18 and TRBJ2-2; TRBD1 agrees at 7 bases. CDR3 length: 17 amino acids. Losses at the gene ends were 3 bases for V and 0 bases for J; bases not matched to a gene: 7. Germline V gene data show CDR1 as KGHSH and CDR2 as LQKENI. The CDR3 DNA is TGTGCCAGCTCACCGACAGGGTCCCGTACGAACACCGGGGAGCTGTTTTTT. Translation gives CASSPTGSRTNTGELFF.

As concerns this clone: A read error may produce the germline difference seen at one junction end. This chain links TRBV5-1 with TRBJ1-1, with TRBD1 identical over 9 bases. The length of the CDR3 is 16 residues. Germline CDR1 and CDR2: SGHRS and YFSETQ. The CDR3 DNA reads TGTGCCAGCAGCTTCAACAGGGGGCGGAAGTCCACTGAAGCTTTCTTT. The encoded protein is CASSFNRGRKSTEAFF. The entire variable domain, with the rest obtained from reference TRBV5-1 and TRBJ1-1, is as follows: KAGVTQTPRYLIKTRGQQVTLSCSPISGHRSVSWYQQTPGQGLQFLFEYFSETQRNKGNFPGRFSGRQFSNSRSEMNVSTLELGDSALYLCASSFNRGRKSTEAFFGQGTRLTVV.

J is TRBJ1-1 and V is TRBV6-5; TRBD1 might be the D (6 bases). The CDR3 is made up of 14 amino acids. CDR1 and CDR2 from the germline V gene are MNHEY and SVGAGI. V lost 5 bases, J lost 1 base, and 11 bases lay in between. CDR3: CASSRQVSNTEAFF. The CDR3 nucleotides read TGTGCCAGCAGTCGACAGGTGTCGAACACTGAAGCTTTCTTT.

The chain employs TRBV4-1 and TRBJ2-7; 9 nucleotides match TRBD1. This CDR3 is built from 16 residues. With 3 bases clipped from V and 2 bases from J, the junction kept 8 bases outside the gene matches. Germline-derived CDR1 and CDR2 are MGHRA and YSYEKL. The CDR3 region is CASSQVQTGGAYEQYF. The CDR3, as DNA: TGCGCCAGCAGCCAGGTACAGACAGGGGGGGCCTACGAGCAGTACTTC.

The gene calls are TRBV4-3 and TRBJ1-1; D not certain. The ends were cut back, 6 bases at V and 6 bases at J, with 17 bases in the middle. Germline loops: CDR1 LGHNA, CDR2 YSLEER. The CDR3 contains 14 residues. The CDR3 DNA reads TGCGCCAGCAGTCCGACATTAGGTCCCTCTGAAGCTTTCTTT. Translation gives CASSPTLGPSEAFF.

The CDR3 DNA sequence: TGTGCCAGCAGCTTGGGACAGGCTAATTCACCCCTCCACTTT. Translation: CASSLGQANSPLHF. This chain uses TRBV11-3 with TRBJ1-6; 8 positions match TRBD1. Germline V gene sequence: CDR1 SGHNT, CDR2 YENEEA. V shed 3 bases and J 6 bases; nucleotides not matched to a gene: 1. This CDR3 is built from 14 residues.

This CDR3 reads CASSKYGRIMNTEAFF. In DNA, the CDR3 is TGTGCCAGCAGCAAATATGGCAGAATAATGAACACTGAAGCTTTCTTT. The chain uses TRBV21-1 and TRBJ1-1; TRBD1 is taken as the D call from the table, unchecked against the DNA. TRBV21-1 is a recognized pseudogene. The CDR3 sequence is 16 residues long.

The V gene is TRBV14, the J gene TRBJ2-5, with TRBD2 as a possible D gene (5 bases). The germline V gene encodes CDR1 SGHDN and CDR2 FVKESK. CDR3 size: 14 residues. V lost 3 bases and J 0 bases, leaving 8 bases between the germline ends. CDR3: CASSQDFNQETQYF. In DNA, the CDR3 is TGTGCCAGCAGCCAGGACTTCAACCAAGAGACCCAGTACTTC.